These 26 T cell receptor beta chains came from one sample sequenced in a study of cytomegalovirus exposure and HLA in healthy donors. The PCR contained 60 Vbeta and 13 Jbeta primers. Profiling relied on immunoSEQ multiplex PCR, and the TCRdb table lists in-frame clones only, not all of them. The table records roughly 80,000 clones, roughly 80% of them present only once. Input material: PBMCs. The receptor set was obtained from a middle-aged woman in good health and CMV-seronegative.

The chain combines TRBV29-1 with TRBJ1-2; D not certain. With 7 bases removed from V and 4 bases from J, the gap between germline ends came to 13 bases. The CDR3 runs to 12 residues. Germline lookup yields CDR1 SQVTM and CDR2 ANQGSEA. As DNA, the CDR3 is TGCAGCGGCGACGGGATCTCCTATGGCTACACCTTC. Its protein product is CSGDGISYGYTF.

This clone has just one count. The J gene is TRBJ1-1, the V gene TRBV11-2; D remains ambiguous. V lost 0 bases to trimming and J lost 7 bases, with 9 bases between them. Germline loops: CDR1 SGHAT, CDR2 FQNNGV. The CDR3 is 13 amino acids. In DNA, the CDR3 is TGTGCCAGCAGCTTAGATCGGGAATATGAAGCTTTCTTT. Protein: CASSLDREYEAFF. The entire variable domain, with the rest obtained from reference TRBV11-2 and TRBJ1-1, is as follows: EAGVAQSPRYKIIEKRQSVAFWCNPISGHATLYWYQQILGQGPKLLIQFQNNGVVDDSQLPKDRFSAERLKGVDSTLKIQPAKLEDSAVYLCASSLDREYEAFFGQGTRLTVV.

V usage is TRBV7-2 and J usage is TRBJ2-5, with D uncertain. Judging by the DNA end, TRBJ2-7 fits better; the J call may be wrong. CDR1 and CDR2 (germline): SGHTA, FQGNSA. The CDR3 extends over 15 amino acids. The CDR3 here is CASSLRSEFAYEQYF. CDR3 coding DNA: TGTGCCAGCAGCTTGCGGTCGGAGTTCGCTTACGAGCAGTACTTC.

This rearrangement joins TRBV5-1 to TRBJ2-7, with D perhaps matching TRBD2 (5 bases). CDR1 is SGHRS and CDR2 is YFSETQ in the germline V gene. Between the trimmed V and J ends, which lost 0 bases and 4 bases, there was a span of 14 bases. This CDR3 is built from 15 residues. CDR3 protein: CASSLARGPTYEQYF. The CDR3 DNA reads as TGCGCCAGCAGCTTGGCCCGAGGGCCTACTTACGAGCAGTACTTC.

The J gene is TRBJ1-3, the V gene TRBV13, with D tentatively TRBD1 (5 bases). CDR1 is PRHDT, CDR2 FYEKMQ, per germline (reference sequence). V was pared by 1 base and J by 4 bases, with 11 bases between. This CDR3 has 15 amino acids. DNA of the CDR3: TGTGCCAGCAGCTTAGACCAGGGCGTGGGAAACACCATATATTTT. This gives the protein CASSLDQGVGNTIYF.

The CDR3 loop is CATSRGPDRVTEAFF. DNA for the CDR3: TGTGCCACCAGCAGAGGGCCGGACAGGGTCACTGAAGCTTTCTTT. The rearrangement uses TRBV15 and TRBJ1-1, with 8 bases that match TRBD1. The germline V gene encodes CDR1 LNHNV and CDR2 YYDKDF (reference sequence). This CDR3 contains 15 residues. V trimming: 1 base; J trimming: 4 bases; junction bases outside the gene matches: 5.

The V gene is TRBV6-5, the J gene TRBJ2-3; D is unclear. Trimming removed 5 bases from V and 0 bases from J, with 9 bases in between. This CDR3 spans 14 amino acids. In germline, CDR1 is MNHEY, CDR2 SVGAGI. This CDR3 is CASSRDYSTDTQYF. Written as DNA, the CDR3 is TGTGCCAGCAGTCGAGATTACAGCACAGATACGCAGTATTTT.

The rearrangement joins TRBV5-1 to TRBJ2-1, with no clear D. This CDR3 has 16 amino acids. Trimming shortened V by 0 bases and J by 4 bases, and 14 bases separated the two germline ends. Germline V gene sequence: CDR1 SGHRS, CDR2 YFSETQ. CDR3 loop: CASSLVGGYTYNEQFF. CDR3 coding DNA: TGCGCCAGCAGCTTGGTTGGCGGTTACACTTACAATGAGCAGTTCTTC.

CDR3 in amino acids: CAIRPTGGAETQYF. The CDR3 DNA reads as TGTGCCATCAGACCCACAGGGGGCGCAGAGACCCAGTACTTC. The chain carries TRBV10-3 and TRBJ2-5, with 9 bases fitting TRBD1. Losses at the gene ends were 6 bases for V and 4 bases for J; bases not matched to a gene: 6. The germline V gene has CDR1 ENHRY and CDR2 SYGVKD. The CDR3 is 14 amino acids.

J is TRBJ1-3 and V is TRBV7-9; perhaps TRBD1 as D (6 bases). V shed 5 bases and J shed 5 bases, with 10 bases lying between them. The CDR3 is 13 residues long. From germline, CDR1 is SEHNR and CDR2 FQNEAQ (reference sequence). The chain's CDR3 is CASSTGFRNTIYF. The CDR3 nucleotides are TGTGCCAGCAGCACAGGGTTTAGAAACACCATATATTTT. Together with reference TRBV7-9 and TRBJ1-3, the CDR3 gives the full variable domain: DTGVSQNPRHKITKRGQNVTFRCDPISEHNRLYWYRQTLGQGPEFLTYFQNEAQLEKSRLLSDRFSAERPKGSFSTLEIQRTEQGDSAMYLCASSTGFRNTIYFGEGSWLTVV.

This clone was detected only a few times. The chain carries TRBV11-3 and TRBJ2-1; 7 bases are a match to TRBD2. CDR3 length equals 15 residues. Germline V gene data show CDR1 as SGHNT and CDR2 as YENEEA. Trimming removed 4 bases from V and 5 bases from J; junction bases left unmatched: 8. The CDR3 spells CASSSRRDYHNEQFF. The CDR3 DNA reads TGTGCCAGCAGCTCCCGCCGGGACTACCACAATGAGCAGTTCTTC.

This clone was counted once. The V gene is TRBV19, the J gene TRBJ2-3, with a tentative D call TRBD2 (6 bases). This CDR3 has 14 residues. Trimming cost V 7 bases and J 0 bases, with 11 bases left between them. Germline V CDR1 and CDR2: LNHDA, SQIVND (reference sequence). The CDR3 sequence is CASMRGGSTDTQYF. CDR3 DNA: TGTGCCAGTATGCGGGGCGGTAGCACAGATACGCAGTATTTT.

The genes are TRBV19 and TRBJ2-3; 11 nucleotides match TRBD2. There are 17 residues in the CDR3. Per the germline V gene, CDR1 is LNHDA and CDR2 is SQIVND (reference sequence). Trimming cost V 5 bases and J 5 bases; bases outside gene matches: 12. The CDR3 loop is CASSQTASGRRGDTQYF. The CDR3 coding sequence is TGTGCCAGTAGTCAGACGGCTAGCGGGAGGCGTGGAGATACGCAGTATTTT.

This clone was recorded a few times. V usage is TRBV19 and J usage is TRBJ2-3, with 13 nucleotides matching TRBD2. This CDR3 is built from 15 residues. V lost 7 bases, J lost 5 bases, and 6 bases stayed unmatched. Germline V gene sequence: CDR1 LNHDA, CDR2 SQIVND (reference sequence). The chain's CDR3 is CASIGTSGTRDTQYF. CDR3 nucleotide sequence: TGTGCCAGTATAGGGACTAGCGGGACTAGAGATACGCAGTATTTT.

This sequence joins TRBV7-3 and TRBJ2-3; D remains unclear. CDR3 length: 12 amino acids. The ends were cut back, 4 bases at V and 1 base at J, with 3 bases in the middle. The germline gives CDR1 SGHTA, CDR2 FQGTGA. The CDR3 sequence: CASSSGTDTQYF. The DNA for the CDR3 is TGTGCCAGCAGCTCTGGCACAGATACGCAGTATTTT.

The rearrangement joins TRBV5-4 to TRBJ2-2, with D perhaps TRBD1 (5 bases). Between the trimmed V and J ends, which lost 2 bases and 1 base, there was a span of 9 bases. Germline CDR1 reads SGHNT; CDR2 reads YYREEE (reference sequence). The CDR3 sequence is 15 residues long. CDR3: CASSFDRMNTGELFF. The CDR3 DNA follows: TGTGCCAGCAGCTTCGACAGAATGAACACCGGGGAGCTGTTTTTT. Using reference TRBV5-4 and TRBJ2-2 for the parts outside the CDR3, the full variable domain is ETGVTQSPTHLIKTRGQQVTLRCSSQSGHNTVSWYQQALGQGPQFIFQYYREEENGRGNFPPRFSGLQFPNYSSELNVNALELDDSALYLCASSFDRMNTGELFFGEGSRLTVL.

CDR3 sequence: CASTSLGDAPYEQYF. DNA for the CDR3: TGTGCCAGCACCTCCCTAGGGGATGCTCCTTACGAGCAGTACTTC. This chain connects TRBV28 to TRBJ2-7; D may be TRBD1 (5 bases). V was pared by 7 bases and J by 4 bases, with 20 bases between. Germline V CDR1 and CDR2: MDHEN, SYDVKM. This CDR3 has 15 amino acids.

The chain joins TRBV1 to TRBJ2-3; TRBD2 reflects the table's D call only, with no check against the DNA. TRBV1 is designated a pseudogene. This CDR3 has 18 residues. CDR3 loop: CTSSPGTIVTSSTDTQYF. The CDR3 DNA follows: TGCACCAGCAGCCCCGGGACTATAGTTACTTCTAGCACAGATACGCAGTATTTT.

The V call is TRBV6-6, the J call TRBJ2-7, with 7 positions matching TRBD1. The CDR3 spans 16 residues. The germline gives CDR1 MNHNY, CDR2 SVGAGI (reference sequence). J gave up 3 bases and V 4 bases, and 12 bases lay outside the gene matches. This CDR3 is CASSSPSGTAYYEQYF. CDR3 nucleotides: TGTGCCAGCAGTTCCCCCTCCGGGACAGCCTACTACGAGCAGTACTTC.

This CDR3 is CASSLQGGDYEQYF. CDR3 DNA: TGCGCCAGCAGCCTACAAGGGGGAGACTACGAGCAGTACTTC. The chain has TRBV5-1 and TRBJ2-7; perhaps TRBD1 as D (6 bases). The CDR3 is 14 amino acids. V lost 4 bases and J 3 bases, leaving 14 bases between the germline ends. Germline CDR1 is SGHRS and CDR2 is YFSETQ.

The V call is TRBV6-1, the J call TRBJ2-7; D remains unclear. The V gene's germline CDR1 is MNHNS and CDR2 SASEGT. CDR3 length: 13 residues. V lost 2 bases and J 0 bases, leaving 5 bases between the germline ends. CDR3 amino acids: CASSEPLSYEQYF. In DNA form, the CDR3 reads TGTGCCAGCAGTGAACCCCTCTCCTACGAGCAGTACTTC.

CDR3 DNA sequence: TGTGCCAGCAGTGACAGTTATTCACCCCTCCACTTT. This sequence encodes CASSDSYSPLHF. The rearrangement joins TRBV6-6 to TRBJ1-6, with D perhaps matching TRBD1 (5 bases). This CDR3 has 12 amino acids. Per the germline V gene, CDR1 is MNHNY and CDR2 is SVGAGI (reference sequence). The ends were cut back, 5 bases at V and 8 bases at J, with 7 bases in the middle.

This clone was counted a single time. V is TRBV7-9 and J is TRBJ2-7; 9 positions match TRBD1. With 5 bases clipped from V and 4 bases from J, the junction kept 15 bases outside the gene matches. Germline V lookup: CDR1 SEHNR, CDR2 FQNEAQ (reference sequence). CDR3 length equals 17 residues. CDR3 sequence reads: CASSPRVPGQGSYEQYF. The CDR3 nucleotides are TGTGCCAGCAGCCCCCGGGTACCGGGACAGGGATCTTACGAGCAGTACTTC.

V usage is TRBV18 and J usage is TRBJ1-5, with 9 bases that match TRBD1. The CDR3 length is 17 residues. Germline V gives CDR1 KGHSH, CDR2 LQKENI. The ends lost 6 bases at V and 0 bases at J; junction bases unmatched: 9. Here the CDR3 reads CASSPGTGTGSNQPQHF. CDR3 nucleotide sequence: TGTGCCAGCTCCCCCGGGACAGGGACGGGTAGCAATCAGCCCCAGCATTTT. The entire variable domain, with the rest obtained from reference TRBV18 and TRBJ1-5, is as follows: NAGVMQNPRHLVRRRGQEARLRCSPMKGHSHVYWYRQLPEEGLKFMVYLQKENIIDESGMPKERFSAEFPKEGPSILRIQQVVRGDSAAYFCASSPGTGTGSNQPQHFGDGTRLSIL.

The CDR3 DNA follows: TGTGCCAGTAGCCTGGAGGTCATCCCTAATTCACCCCTCCACTTT. It is translated as CASSLEVIPNSPLHF. The V and J genes are TRBV19 and TRBJ1-6; D call uncertain. V shed 6 bases and J shed 6 bases, with 15 bases lying between them. CDR1 and CDR2 from the germline V gene are LNHDA and SQIVND (reference sequence). The CDR3 has 15 residues.

The chain links TRBV15 to TRBJ1-2, with D perhaps matching TRBD1 (5 bases). Germline-derived CDR1 and CDR2 are LNHNV and YYDKDF (reference sequence). Trimming cost V 0 bases and J 8 bases, with 22 bases left between them. The CDR3 extends over 17 amino acids. In DNA, the CDR3 is TGTGCCACCAGCAGAGAGCGGGGGGTACTGGCCTTCCGAGGCTACACCTTC. It is translated as CATSRERGVLAFRGYTF.